A selection of T cell receptor beta chains follows, all from one sample in a study of CD8+ T cells in alopecia areata. Profiling relied on immunoSEQ multiplex PCR, and the TCRdb table lists in-frame clones only, not all of them. The sample carries about 220,000 clones, about three fifths recorded once. The specimen was CD4+ T cells sorted from blood, collected at week 4, from a patient treated with tofacitinib. The receptors here all came from a human donor with alopecia areata. The CDR3 runs from the conserved cysteine through the conserved F or W. The D gene is left open where the match is weak. Clone size is given for some rows only: seen once, a few or many times, or a class if the clone is expanded.

NA	TRBV29-1	TRBJ2-7	TRBD1	TGCAGCGTAGACAGGGGGAACGAGCAGTACTTC	CSVDRGNEQYF
NA	TRBV5-6	TRBJ1-1	NA	TGTGCCAGCAGCTTGGACAGGATGAACACTGAAGCTTTCTTT	CASSLDRMNTEAFF
NA	TRBV29-1	TRBJ1-6	TRBD1	TGCAGCACCCGGACAGGGCCAAATTCACCCCTCCACTTT	CSTRTGPNSPLHF
NA	TRBV4-3	TRBJ1-2	NA	TGCGCCAGCAGCCAAGATGGGGAGAACTATGGCTACACCTTC	CASSQDGENYGYTF
NA	TRBV2	TRBJ1-2	TRBD1	TGTGCCAGCAGTGTTACAGGGGGGACTAACTATGGCTACACCTTC	CASSVTGGTNYGYTF
NA	TRBV30	TRBJ1-6	NA	TGTGCCTGGAGGTCAGGGGCTGGGCATAATTCACCCCTCCACTTT	CAWRSGAGHNSPLHF
NA	TRBV9	TRBJ2-3	NA	TGTGCCAGCAGCGTAGGGGTCGGGGCAAGCACAGATACGCAGTATTTT	CASSVGVGASTDTQYF
few	TRBV5-6	TRBJ2-5	TRBD1	TGTGCCAGCAGCCGGGACAGACAAGAGACCCAGTACTTC	CASSRDRQETQYF
NA	TRBV10-2	TRBJ2-5	NA	TGCGCCAGCAGTGGTTGGGGGGAGAACAACCAAGAGACCCAGTACTTC	CASSGWGENNQETQYF
NA	TRBV5-1	TRBJ2-7	NA	TGCGCCAGCAGCCTGGAAGGACGACCAAGTATCTACGAGCAGTACTTC	CASSLEGRPSIYEQYF
NA	TRBV30	TRBJ1-4	NA	TGTGCCTGGAGCCAGACAGGCCCGCGGGAAAAACTGTTTTTT	CAWSQTGPREKLFF
NA	TRBV27	TRBJ2-1	TRBD1	TGTGCCAGCAGCCCGGACAGGAGGATCTACAATGAGCAGTTCTTC	CASSPDRRIYNEQFF
NA	TRBV30	TRBJ1-5	NA	TGTGCCTGGACAGGGGCGAATAGCAATCAGCCCCAGCATTTT	CAWTGANSNQPQHF
NA	TRBV30	TRBJ2-3	NA	TGTGCCTGGACTCCGGGGACAGATACGCAGTATTTT	CAWTPGTDTQYF
NA	TRBV11-3	TRBJ1-6	TRBD1	TGTGCCAGCAGCTCGGGACAGGGCGGTAATTCACCCCTCCACTTT	CASSSGQGGNSPLHF
NA	TRBV29-1	TRBJ2-7	NA	TGCAGCGTCTTGGACAGCTACGAGCAGTACTTC	CSVLDSYEQYF
NA	TRBV9	TRBJ1-5	NA	TGTGCCAGCAGCCGAGGGGGGTATAGCAATCAGCCCCAGCATTTT	CASSRGGYSNQPQHF
NA	TRBV10-3	TRBJ1-2	NA	TGTGCCATCACCAAAGGATTGGAGGGAGGCTACACCTTC	CAITKGLEGGYTF
few	TRBV2	TRBJ1-2	NA	TGTGCCAGCAGTGCCGACAGAAGAGCTAACTATGGCTACACCTTC	CASSADRRANYGYTF
once	TRBV9	TRBJ2-1	TRBD2	TGTGCCAGCAGCGTAGTAGGCGCGGGGGGGCACAATGAGCAGTTCTTC	CASSVVGAGGHNEQFF
NA	TRBV7-9	TRBJ1-1	NA	TGTGCCAGCAGCATGAGACAGATCACTGAAGCTTTCTTT	CASSMRQITEAFF
few	TRBV11-3	TRBJ2-2	TRBD1	TGTGCCAGCAGCGTAGACAGGGGCTACACCGGGGAGCTGTTTTTT	CASSVDRGYTGELFF
NA	TRBV27	TRBJ2-7	TRBD1	TGTGCCAGCAGTCCATCCCCGGGACAGGGGTTCGAGCAGTACTTC	CASSPSPGQGFEQYF
NA	TRBV29-1	TRBJ1-1	NA	TGCAGCGTAGCGGCTTCCCTTTCCCAGAGAACTGAAGCTTTCTTT	CSVAASLSQRTEAFF
few	TRBV4-3	TRBJ1-2	NA	TGCGCCAGCAGCCAAGATGGCGGCTCCCCGGGAGGCTACACCTTC	CASSQDGGSPGGYTF
NA	TRBV6-1	TRBJ1-2	NA	TGTGCCAGCAGTGAAGCGCCTCAGGCAAGCTATGGCTACACCTTC	CASSEAPQASYGYTF